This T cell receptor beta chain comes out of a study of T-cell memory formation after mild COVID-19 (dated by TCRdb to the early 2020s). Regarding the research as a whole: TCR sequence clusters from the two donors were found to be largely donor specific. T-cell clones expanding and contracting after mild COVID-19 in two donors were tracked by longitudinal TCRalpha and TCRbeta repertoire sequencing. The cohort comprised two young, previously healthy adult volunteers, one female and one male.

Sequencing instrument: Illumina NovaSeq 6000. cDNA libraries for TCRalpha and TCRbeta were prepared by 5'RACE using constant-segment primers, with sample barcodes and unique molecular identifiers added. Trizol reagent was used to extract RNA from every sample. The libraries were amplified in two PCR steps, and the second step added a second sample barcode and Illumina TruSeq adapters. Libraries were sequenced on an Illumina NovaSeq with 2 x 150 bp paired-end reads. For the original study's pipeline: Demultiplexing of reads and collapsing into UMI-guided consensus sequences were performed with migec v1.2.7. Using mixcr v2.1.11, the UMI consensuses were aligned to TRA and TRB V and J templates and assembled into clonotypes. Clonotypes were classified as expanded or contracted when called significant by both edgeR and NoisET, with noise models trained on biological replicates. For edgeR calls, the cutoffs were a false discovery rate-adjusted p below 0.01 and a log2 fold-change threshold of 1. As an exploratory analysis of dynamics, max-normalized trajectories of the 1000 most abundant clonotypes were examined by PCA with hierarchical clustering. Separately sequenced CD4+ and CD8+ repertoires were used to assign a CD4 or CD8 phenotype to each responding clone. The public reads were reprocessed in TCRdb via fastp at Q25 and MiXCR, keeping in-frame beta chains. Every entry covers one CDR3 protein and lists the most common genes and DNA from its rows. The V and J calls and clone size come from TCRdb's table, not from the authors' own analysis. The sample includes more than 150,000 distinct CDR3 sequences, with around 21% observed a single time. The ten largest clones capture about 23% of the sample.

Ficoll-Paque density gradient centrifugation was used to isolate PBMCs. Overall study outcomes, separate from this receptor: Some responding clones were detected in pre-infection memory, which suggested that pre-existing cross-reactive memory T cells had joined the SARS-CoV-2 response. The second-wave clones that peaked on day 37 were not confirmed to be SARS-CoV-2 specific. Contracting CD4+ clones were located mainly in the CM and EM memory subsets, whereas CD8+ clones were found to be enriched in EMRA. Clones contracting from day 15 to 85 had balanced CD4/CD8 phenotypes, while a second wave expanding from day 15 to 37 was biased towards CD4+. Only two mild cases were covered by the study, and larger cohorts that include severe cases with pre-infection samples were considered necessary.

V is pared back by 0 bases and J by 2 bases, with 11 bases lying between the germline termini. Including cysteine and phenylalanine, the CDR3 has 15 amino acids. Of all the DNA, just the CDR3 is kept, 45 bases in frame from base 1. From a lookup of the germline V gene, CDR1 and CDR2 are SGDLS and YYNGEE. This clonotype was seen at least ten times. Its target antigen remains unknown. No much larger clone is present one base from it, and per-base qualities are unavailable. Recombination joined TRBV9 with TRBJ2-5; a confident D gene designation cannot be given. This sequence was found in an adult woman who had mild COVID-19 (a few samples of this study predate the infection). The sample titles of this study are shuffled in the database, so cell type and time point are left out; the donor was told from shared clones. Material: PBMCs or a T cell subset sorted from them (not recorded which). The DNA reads TGTGCCAGCAGCGTAGGGACGATCGTACAAGAGACCCAGTACTTC. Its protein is CASSVGTIVQETQYF.